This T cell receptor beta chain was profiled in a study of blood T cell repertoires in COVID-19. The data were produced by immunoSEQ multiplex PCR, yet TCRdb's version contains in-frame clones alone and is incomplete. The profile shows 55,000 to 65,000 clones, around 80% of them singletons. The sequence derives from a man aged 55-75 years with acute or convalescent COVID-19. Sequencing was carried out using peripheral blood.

The CDR3 nucleotides are TGCGCCAGCAGCCAGGGACAGGGGAGCAACGAGCAGTACTTC. It translates to CASSQGQGSNEQYF. The genes are TRBV4-3 and TRBJ2-7; 10 bases line up with TRBD1. The J segment lost 5 bases and the V segment lost 3 bases, leaving 4 bases of the junction unmatched. The CDR3 covers 14 residues. Germline V gene data show CDR1 as LGHNA and CDR2 as YSLEER.